A single sample gave rise to the 10 T cell receptor beta chains below, sequenced in a study of blood T cells in healthy people across ages. The authors ran a second PCR of roughly 6 to 12 cycles using a sample-barcoded 5' primer and a J-beta primer mix. In TCRdb, the 5' RACE reads were re-called with MiXCR into one record per CDR3 protein. The sample gives about 640,000 distinct CDR3 sequences, roughly 31% of which show up once; less than 20% is in the top ten. Sequences were obtained from blood. The receptor source for this set is a woman aged 80 or over in good health.

V and J are TRBV12-3 or TRBV12-4 and TRBJ1-5, with unresolved D. The CDR3 loop spans 15 amino acids. V lost 2 bases, J lost 0 bases, and 8 bases lay in between. CDR3 nucleotide sequence: TGTGCCAGCAGTTTAAAGGTCAATAGCAATCAGCCCCAGCATTTT. This sequence encodes CASSLKVNSNQPQHF.

This clonotype was seen only a few times. The gene calls are TRBV20-1 and TRBJ2-5, with 11 positions matching TRBD2. Germline lookup yields CDR1 DFQATT and CDR2 SNEGSKA (reference sequence). This CDR3 has 15 amino acids. J was trimmed by 13 bases and V by 0 bases; bases with no gene match: 13. This CDR3 is CSARDQSSGGPGGYF. The CDR3 coding sequence is TGCAGTGCTAGAGATCAGTCTAGCGGGGGGCCCGGCGGGTACTTC.

This clonotype was detected only a few times. This sequence may be a read error, since a much larger clone differs from it by one base. The V call is TRBV4-2, the J call TRBJ2-1, with 7 nucleotides matching TRBD2. The J call may be wrong; the DNA end is better matched by TRBJ2-7. Per germline, CDR1 LGHNA and CDR2 YNFKEQ. The CDR3 is 18 amino acids. CDR3 sequence (DNA): TGTGCCAGCAGCCAAGACGCCGCTCAGCGGGACCCGGGGGATGAGCAGTACTTC. This codes for CASSQDAAQRDPGDEQYF.

This clonotype was counted at least ten times. J is TRBJ2-3 and V is TRBV7-2; weak D call: TRBD1 (6 bases). Germline CDR1 is SGHTA and CDR2 is FQGNSA. The CDR3 consists of 16 residues. V was shortened by 1 base and J by 0 bases, with 11 bases between the two germline ends. The CDR3 sequence: CASSLVKGGSTDTQYF. DNA of the CDR3: TGTGCCAGCAGCTTAGTTAAAGGGGGTAGCACAGATACGCAGTATTTT.

The table lists this clonotype with many counts. The J gene is TRBJ2-1, the V gene TRBV12-3 or TRBV12-4; D not certain. V lost 0 bases to trimming and J lost 8 bases, with 14 bases between them. The CDR3 contains 15 residues. The CDR3 nucleotides are TGTGCCAGCAGTTTAGCCCCGGGCGGTAGGGATGAGCAGTTCTTC. Its protein product is CASSLAPGGRDEQFF.

A few counts support this clonotype. It may be a read error: a sequence one base away is much more abundant. The chain uses TRBV10-3 and TRBJ1-5; D is uncertain. Germline CDR1 ENHRY, CDR2 SYGVKD. CDR3 length: 14 residues. Trimming removed 0 bases at V and 3 bases at J, with 6 bases between. For the CDR3, the DNA is TGTGCCATCAGTGAGTCGATGGACAATCAGCCCCAGCATTTT. It encodes CAISESMDNQPQHF.

The V and J genes are TRBV5-1 and TRBJ2-4, with D perhaps TRBD1 (6 bases). The J call is doubtful: the DNA matches TRBJ2-7 better. The CDR3 is made up of 13 amino acids. Germline CDR1 reads SGHRS; CDR2 reads YFSETQ. The CDR3 bases are TGCGCCAGCAGTTTCAGACAGGTGGGCGAGCAGTACTTC. Protein product: CASSFRQVGEQYF.

The chain has TRBV7-8 and TRBJ2-1, with 9 bases that match TRBD1. V lost 5 bases and J lost 10; bases outside the gene matches: 12. Germline V gene sequence: CDR1 SGHVS, CDR2 FQNEAQ. This CDR3 has 15 residues. CDR3 region: CASSPPGTGQEEQFF. The CDR3 nucleotides read TGTGCCAGCAGCCCACCAGGGACAGGGCAGGAAGAGCAGTTCTTC.

As regards this clonotype: This may come from a read error, since a much larger clone is one base off. J is TRBJ2-1 and V is TRBV6-1; TRBD2 might be the D (5 bases). Germline-derived CDR1 and CDR2 are MNHNS and SASEGT. V was pared by 10 bases and J by 10 bases, with 23 bases between. This CDR3 region has 14 residues. CDR3 protein: CANSEGGLLGEQFF. DNA for the CDR3: TGTGCCAACAGCGAAGGAGGTCTCTTAGGGGAGCAGTTCTTC.

This clonotype was recorded only once. A clone one base away is much larger, so this may be a read error. V is TRBV7-8 and J is TRBJ1-2; D is perhaps TRBD1 (6 bases). Per germline, CDR1 SGHVS and CDR2 FQNEAQ. CDR3 length: 15 residues. Trimming shortened V by 5 bases and J by 9 bases, and 22 bases separated the two germline ends. The CDR3 DNA is TGTGCCAGCAGCCGCTCTCGGACAGTGGAACCTAGCTACACCTTC. It translates to CASSRSRTVEPSYTF.